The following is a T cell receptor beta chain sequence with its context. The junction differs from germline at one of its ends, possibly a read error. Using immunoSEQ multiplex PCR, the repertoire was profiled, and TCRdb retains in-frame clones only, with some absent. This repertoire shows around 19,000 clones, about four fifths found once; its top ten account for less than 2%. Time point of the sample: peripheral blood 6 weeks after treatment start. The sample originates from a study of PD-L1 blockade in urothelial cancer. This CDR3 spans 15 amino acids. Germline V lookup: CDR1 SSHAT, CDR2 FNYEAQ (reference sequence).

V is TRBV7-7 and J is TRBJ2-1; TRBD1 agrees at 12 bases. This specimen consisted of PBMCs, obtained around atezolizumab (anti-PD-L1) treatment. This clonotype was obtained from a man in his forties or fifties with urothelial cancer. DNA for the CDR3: TGTGCTAGCAGCTTGGGGACAGGGGGCCTTGATGAGCAGTTCTTC. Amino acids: CASSLGTGGLDEQFF.